This T cell receptor (beta chain) was observed in a study of T cell repertoires in cytomegalovirus infection (dated 2019 in TCRdb). With respect to the entire study: The peptide stimulations were aimed at well-studied HLA-B-restricted epitopes as well as recently identified HLA-C-restricted CMV epitopes, whose presentation resists viral immunomodulation. Donor HLA type was relevant to the analysis, as public TCR beta signatures indicated carriage of CMV infection together with the matching HLA type.

Sequencing was carried out with an Illumina HiSeq 1500. The public reads were run again by TCRdb, first through fastp at Q25 and then through MiXCR, and only productive beta chains were kept. Here each entry gathers all rows of one CDR3 protein and keeps the most common genes and DNA. This sample has around 900,000 distinct CDR3 sequences in its table, and roughly 30% of those were observed once. Of the sample, about an eighth falls within the top ten clones. As to this clonotype: Its antigen remains undetermined. No much larger clone exists at a distance of one base, and base qualities are not known.

The full study reports these points: Cumulative frequency of public TCR beta family members discriminated carriers of CMV infection plus the relevant HLA type in this cohort and an independent approximately 360-donor cohort. The ex vivo response was dominated by HLA-C-restricted CMV-specific TCR beta clonotypes, which also provided the single most frequent clonotype in two of eight donors.

The germline V gene sets CDR1 to MNHEY and CDR2 to SVGAGI. Trimming takes 0 bases from V and 5 bases from J, and the germline ends sit 10 bases apart. From the cysteine through the phenylalanine, the CDR3 covers 14 amino acids. This entry keeps only the CDR3 DNA: 42 bases, framed from base 1. The sample's treatment or condition label is to be understood as: in vitro stimulation with specific CMV peptide epitopes to enrich CMV-specific T cells. This sequence originates from a human donor in good health (CMV status not recorded). Some clones in this sample may be carry-over from other donors' samples. The material was cultured CD8+ T cells from PBMCs, obtained from culture after CMV antigen stimulation. The chain is made from TRBV6-5 and TRBJ2-5, with TRBD2 tentatively as D gene (6 bases match). The nucleotides are TGTGCCAGCAGTTACTCGAAAGGGAGGGAGACCCAGTACTTC. Protein translation: CASSYSKGRETQYF.